These 6 T cell receptor beta chains were sequenced from one sample in a study of CD8 T cells in Susac syndrome. A quantity of about 0.5 to 1 ug RNA underwent reverse transcription using random hexamers. TCRdb itself ran the immunoSEQ multiplex PCR reads through MiXCR, one entry per CDR3 protein. The table shows under 200,000 distinct CDR3 sequences, with roughly 94% occurring only once. The sample taken for sequencing was CD4+ T cells from PBMCs. The source is a human donor in good health.

This clonotype was seen just once. The chain recombines TRBV9 with TRBJ2-3, with D unclear. The CDR3 extends over 14 amino acids. Trimming pared 0 bases from V and 4 bases from J, leaving 9 bases between. Germline CDR1 and CDR2: SGDLS and YYNGEE. Here the CDR3 reads CASSVDPLADTQYF. The CDR3 nucleotides are TGTGCCAGCAGCGTAGACCCCCTTGCAGATACGCAGTATTTT.

The rearrangement uses TRBV7-2 and TRBJ1-5; D is unclear. Looked up from germline, CDR1 is SGHTA and CDR2 is FQGNSA. Trimming pared 1 base from V and 0 bases from J, leaving 7 bases between. The CDR3 has 15 residues. The CDR3 DNA reads as TGTGCCAGCAGCTTAGAGGGAAGTAGCAATCAGCCCCAGCATTTT. Protein: CASSLEGSSNQPQHF.

V gene TRBV12-3 or TRBV12-4 combines with J gene TRBJ1-1, with unresolved D. The ends were cut back, 3 bases at V and 1 base at J, with 6 bases in the middle. The CDR3 extends over 13 amino acids. This CDR3 reads CASSFTGNTEAFF. CDR3 sequence (DNA): TGTGCCAGCAGTTTTACCGGGAACACTGAAGCTTTCTTT.

This clonotype was detected a few times. The chain joins TRBV29-1 to TRBJ2-1; D may be TRBD1 or TRBD2 (5 bases each). This CDR3 has 12 amino acids. From germline, CDR1 is SQVTM and CDR2 ANQGSEA. V was pared by 3 bases and J by 4 bases, with 7 bases between. In DNA, the CDR3 is TGCAGCGTTGAGAGGGGTTACAATGAGCAGTTCTTC. Translated, it gives CSVERGYNEQFF.

The chain uses TRBV15 and TRBJ1-1; D gene uncertain. V gave up 1 base and J gave up 1 base, with 7 bases separating them. Germline V gene lookup returns CDR1 LNHNV and CDR2 YYDKDF (reference sequence). The CDR3 has 14 amino acids. CDR3 protein: CATSRVGRNTEAFF. For the CDR3, the DNA is TGTGCCACCAGCAGAGTCGGGCGGAACACTGAAGCTTTCTTT.

The chain combines TRBV4-3 with TRBJ2-1; a weak D match, TRBD2 (5 bases). This CDR3 has 14 amino acids. Deletions cut 0 bases from V and 5 bases from J, with 8 bases between. Germline V gene sequence: CDR1 LGHNA, CDR2 YSLEER. Here the CDR3 DNA reads TGCGCCAGCAGCCAAGATGCCGGGGACAATGAGCAGTTCTTC. Protein: CASSQDAGDNEQFF.